This entry is about one T cell receptor (beta chain). What it binds is unknown. These data are taken from a study of T cell responses to AZD1222 COVID-19 vaccine. Only in-frame clones appear in the TCRdb table, and some are missing; sequencing was by immunoSEQ multiplex PCR. Of approximately 72,000 clones listed, roughly nine tenths were seen once; the top ten hold 28%. The V gene lost 7 bases and the J gene lost 2 bases, with 12 bases spanning the gap. CDR1 SGHRS and CDR2 YFSETQ come from the germline V gene. CDR3 size: 14 residues. Points from the study as a whole: Of spike-specific TCRs, nearly half reportedly target regions left unmutated in variants. Vaccination with two AZD1222 doses was followed by a rise in Spike-specific TCR breadth and depth. The study sampled repertoires only after the peak T cell response. The sample set comprised mostly white British donors with more females, and clonal diversity was possibly underestimated.

Sequenced material: peripheral blood, taken 28 days after the second AZD1222 dose. The chain carries TRBV5-1 and TRBJ1-4, with D unclear. The source is an adult who received the AZD1222 COVID-19 vaccine. The CDR3 loop is CASAPGGTNEKLFF. The CDR3, as DNA: TGCGCCAGCGCCCCGGGCGGGACTAATGAAAAACTGTTTTTT.